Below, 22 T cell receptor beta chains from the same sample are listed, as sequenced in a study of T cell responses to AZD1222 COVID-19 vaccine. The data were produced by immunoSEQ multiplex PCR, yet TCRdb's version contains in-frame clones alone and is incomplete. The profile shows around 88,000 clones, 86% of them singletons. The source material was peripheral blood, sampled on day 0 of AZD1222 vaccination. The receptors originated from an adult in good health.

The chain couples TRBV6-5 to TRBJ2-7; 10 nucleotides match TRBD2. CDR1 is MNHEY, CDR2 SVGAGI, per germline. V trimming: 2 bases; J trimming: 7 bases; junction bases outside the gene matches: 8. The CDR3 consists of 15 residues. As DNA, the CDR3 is TGTGCCAGCAGTTACACAGCGGGAGGGCCGAGAGAGCAGTACTTC. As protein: CASSYTAGGPREQYF.

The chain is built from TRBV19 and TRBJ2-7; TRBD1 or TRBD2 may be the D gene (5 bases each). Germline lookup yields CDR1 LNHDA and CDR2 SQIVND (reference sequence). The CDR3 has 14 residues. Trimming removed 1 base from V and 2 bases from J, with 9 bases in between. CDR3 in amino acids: CASSIGGVPYEQYF. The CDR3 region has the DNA TGTGCCAGTAGTATAGGAGGGGTGCCCTACGAGCAGTACTTC. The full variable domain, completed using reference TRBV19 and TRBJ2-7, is DGGITQSPKYLFRKEGQNVTLSCEQNLNHDAMYWYRQDPGQGLRLIYYSQIVNDFQKGDIAEGYSVSREKKESFPLTVTSAQKNPTAFYLCASSIGGVPYEQYFGPGTRLTVT.

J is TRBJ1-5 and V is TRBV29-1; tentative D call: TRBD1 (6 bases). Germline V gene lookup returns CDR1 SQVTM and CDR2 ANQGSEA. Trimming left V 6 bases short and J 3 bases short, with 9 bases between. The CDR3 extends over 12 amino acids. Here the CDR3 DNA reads TGCAGCGTACAGGGTCTCAATCAGCCCCAGCATTTT. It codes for CSVQGLNQPQHF.

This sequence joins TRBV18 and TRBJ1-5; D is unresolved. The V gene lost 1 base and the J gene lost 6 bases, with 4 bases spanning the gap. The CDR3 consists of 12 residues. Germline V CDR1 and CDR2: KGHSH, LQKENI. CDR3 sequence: CASSPQGQPQHF. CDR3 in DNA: TGTGCCAGCTCACCACAAGGTCAGCCCCAGCATTTT.

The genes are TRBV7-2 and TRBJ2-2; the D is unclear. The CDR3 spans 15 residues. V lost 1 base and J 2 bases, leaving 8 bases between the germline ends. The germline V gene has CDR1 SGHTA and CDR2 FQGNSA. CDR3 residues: CASSLEGSNTGELFF. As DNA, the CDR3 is TGTGCCAGCAGCTTAGAAGGGTCTAACACCGGGGAGCTGTTTTTT.

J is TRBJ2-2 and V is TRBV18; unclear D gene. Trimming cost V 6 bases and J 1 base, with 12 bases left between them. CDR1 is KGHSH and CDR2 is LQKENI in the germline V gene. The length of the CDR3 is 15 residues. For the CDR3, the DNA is TGTGCCAGCTCCCCTCAATACCAGAACACCGGGGAGCTGTTTTTT. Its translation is CASSPQYQNTGELFF.

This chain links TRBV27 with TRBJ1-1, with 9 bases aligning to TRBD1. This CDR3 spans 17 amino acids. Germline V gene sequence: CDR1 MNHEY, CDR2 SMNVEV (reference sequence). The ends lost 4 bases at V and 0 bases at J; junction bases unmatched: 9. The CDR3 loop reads CASSSRTGVRMNTEAFF. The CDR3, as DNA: TGTGCCAGCAGTTCGAGGACAGGGGTGAGGATGAACACTGAAGCTTTCTTT.

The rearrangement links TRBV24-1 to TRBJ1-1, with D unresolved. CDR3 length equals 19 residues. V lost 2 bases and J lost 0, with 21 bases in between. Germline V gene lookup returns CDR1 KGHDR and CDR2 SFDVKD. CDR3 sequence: CATSDSRVGQDQMNTEAFF. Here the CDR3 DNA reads TGTGCCACCAGTGATTCTCGGGTAGGGCAGGACCAAATGAACACTGAAGCTTTCTTT.

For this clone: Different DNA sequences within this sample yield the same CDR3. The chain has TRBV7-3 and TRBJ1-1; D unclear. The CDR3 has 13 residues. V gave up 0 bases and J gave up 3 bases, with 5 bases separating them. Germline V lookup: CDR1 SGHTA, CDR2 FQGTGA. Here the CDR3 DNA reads TGTGCCAGCAGCTTAACCGAGCACACTGAAGCTTTCTTT. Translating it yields CASSLTEHTEAFF.

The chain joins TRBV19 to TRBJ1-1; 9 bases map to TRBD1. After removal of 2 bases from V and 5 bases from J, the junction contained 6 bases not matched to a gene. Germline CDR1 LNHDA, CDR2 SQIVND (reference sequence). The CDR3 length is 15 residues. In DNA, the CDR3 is TGTGCCAGTAGTATATGGGGACAGGGAGGAACTGAAGCTTTCTTT. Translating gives CASSIWGQGGTEAFF.

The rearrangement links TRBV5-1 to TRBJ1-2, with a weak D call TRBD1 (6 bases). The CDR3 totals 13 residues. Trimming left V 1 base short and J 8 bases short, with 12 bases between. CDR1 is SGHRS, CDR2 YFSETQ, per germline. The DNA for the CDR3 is TGCGCCAGCAGCTTGCAGGGGAGTGGCGGCTACACCTTC. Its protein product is CASSLQGSGGYTF.

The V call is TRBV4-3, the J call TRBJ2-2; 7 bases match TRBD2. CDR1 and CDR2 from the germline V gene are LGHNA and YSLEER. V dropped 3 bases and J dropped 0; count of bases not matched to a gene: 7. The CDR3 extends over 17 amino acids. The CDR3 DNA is TGCGCCAGCAGCCATCCACCTGGGGGGGCGAACACCGGGGAGCTGTTTTTT. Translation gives CASSHPPGGANTGELFF.

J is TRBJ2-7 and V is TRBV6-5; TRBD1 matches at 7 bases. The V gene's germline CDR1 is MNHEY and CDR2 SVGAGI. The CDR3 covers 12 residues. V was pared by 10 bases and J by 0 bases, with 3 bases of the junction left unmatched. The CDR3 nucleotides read TGTGCCACCAGGGACAGCTCCTACGAGCAGTACTTC. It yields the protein CATRDSSYEQYF.

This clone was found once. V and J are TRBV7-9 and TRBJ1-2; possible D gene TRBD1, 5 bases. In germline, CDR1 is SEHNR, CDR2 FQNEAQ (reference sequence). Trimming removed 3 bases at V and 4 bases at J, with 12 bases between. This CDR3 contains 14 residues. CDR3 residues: CASSLAGITYGYTF. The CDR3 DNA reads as TGTGCCAGCAGCTTGGCAGGGATAACCTATGGCTACACCTTC.

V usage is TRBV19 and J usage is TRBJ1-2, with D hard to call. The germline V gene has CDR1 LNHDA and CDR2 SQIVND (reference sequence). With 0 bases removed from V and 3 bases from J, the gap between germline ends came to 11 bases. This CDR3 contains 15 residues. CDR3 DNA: TGTGCCAGTAGTATAGAGGCCCTTTCCGACTATGGCTACACCTTC. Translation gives CASSIEALSDYGYTF.

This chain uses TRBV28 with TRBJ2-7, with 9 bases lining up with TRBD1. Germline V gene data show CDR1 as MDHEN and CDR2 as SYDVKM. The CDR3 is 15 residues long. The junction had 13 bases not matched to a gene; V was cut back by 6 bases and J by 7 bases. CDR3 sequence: CASSPTGQGSGEQYF. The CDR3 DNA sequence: TGTGCCAGCAGCCCGACCGGACAGGGGTCGGGGGAGCAGTACTTC.

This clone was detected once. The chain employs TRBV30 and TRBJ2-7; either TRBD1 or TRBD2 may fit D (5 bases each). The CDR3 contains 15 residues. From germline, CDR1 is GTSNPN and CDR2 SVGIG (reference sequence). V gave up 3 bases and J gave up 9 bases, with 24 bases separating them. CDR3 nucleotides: TGTGCCTGGAGGGCCCCTTCGGGGCTCTTAAGCTTGCAGTACTTC. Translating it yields CAWRAPSGLLSLQYF.

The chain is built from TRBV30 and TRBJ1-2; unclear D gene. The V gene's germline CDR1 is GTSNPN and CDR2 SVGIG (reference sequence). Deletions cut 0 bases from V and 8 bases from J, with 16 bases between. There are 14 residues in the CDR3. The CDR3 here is CAWSVSAQAQGYTF. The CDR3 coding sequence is TGTGCCTGGAGTGTAAGCGCCCAGGCGCAAGGCTACACCTTC.

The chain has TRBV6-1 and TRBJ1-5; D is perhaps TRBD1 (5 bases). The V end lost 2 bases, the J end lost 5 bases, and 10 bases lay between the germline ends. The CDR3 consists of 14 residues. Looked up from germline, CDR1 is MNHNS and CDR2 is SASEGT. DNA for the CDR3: TGTGCCAGCAGTGAAAGGGGAGCTGATCAGCCCCAGCATTTT. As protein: CASSERGADQPQHF.

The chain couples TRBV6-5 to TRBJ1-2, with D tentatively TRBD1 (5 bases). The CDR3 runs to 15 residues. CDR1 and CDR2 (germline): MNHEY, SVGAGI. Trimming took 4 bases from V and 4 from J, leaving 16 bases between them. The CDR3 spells CASSSPGWEAYGYTF. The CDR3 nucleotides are TGTGCCAGCAGTTCACCAGGGTGGGAGGCCTATGGCTACACCTTC.

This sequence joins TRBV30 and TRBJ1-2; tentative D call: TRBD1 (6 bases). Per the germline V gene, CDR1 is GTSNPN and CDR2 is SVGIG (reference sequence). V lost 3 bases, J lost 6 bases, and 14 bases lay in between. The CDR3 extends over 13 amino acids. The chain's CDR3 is CAWRTGFRDGYTF. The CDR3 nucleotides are TGTGCCTGGAGAACAGGGTTCAGGGATGGCTACACCTTC.

The CDR3 here is CASSRYVTVGGGSEAFF. Written as DNA, the CDR3 is TGTGCCAGCAGCCGATATGTCACAGTGGGGGGAGGGTCCGAAGCTTTCTTT. The chain couples TRBV28 to TRBJ1-1; tentative D call: TRBD1 (5 bases). The CDR3 consists of 17 residues. The germline V gene encodes CDR1 MDHEN and CDR2 SYDVKM. Trimming removed 6 bases at V and 8 bases at J, with 28 bases between.